These 5 T cell receptor beta chains were all obtained from the same sample, sequenced in a study of blood T cell repertoires in COVID-19. Libraries were prepared by immunoSEQ multiplex PCR; TCRdb keeps only in-frame clonotypes and omits some of them. The table has 300,000 to 350,000 clones, 80% to 90% seen once. Material for sequencing was PBMCs or T cells enriched from blood (not recorded which). Receptor source: a woman aged 35 to 49 with acute COVID-19.

The gene calls are TRBV28 and TRBJ2-7; D unclear. V lost 2 bases to trimming and J lost 3 bases, with 8 bases between them. The CDR3 runs 13 residues. Germline V lookup: CDR1 MDHEN, CDR2 SYDVKM. This CDR3 reads CASSLAYYYEQYF. Written as DNA, the CDR3 is TGTGCCAGCAGTTTAGCCTACTACTACGAGCAGTACTTC. Full variable domain (remainder filled in from reference TRBV28 and TRBJ2-7): DVKVTQSSRYLVKRTGEKVFLECVQDMDHENMFWYRQDPGLGLRLIYFSYDVKMKEKGDIPEGYSVSREKKERFSLILESASTNQTSMYLCASSLAYYYEQYFGPGTRLTVT.

The J gene is TRBJ1-2, the V gene TRBV28; TRBD1 is a possible D gene (5 bases). Germline-derived CDR1 and CDR2 are MDHEN and SYDVKM. CDR3 length equals 13 residues. Deletions cut 1 base from V and 8 bases from J, with 11 bases between. CDR3 sequence reads: CASSLSARGGYTF. The CDR3 coding sequence is TGTGCCAGCAGTTTATCAGCTCGGGGGGGCTACACCTTC.

This chain links TRBV6-5 with TRBJ2-2; D perhaps matches TRBD2 (6 bases). V was cut by 7 bases and J by 2 bases, with 8 bases left in between. The germline V gene has CDR1 MNHEY and CDR2 SVGAGI. CDR3 length: 13 residues. The CDR3 coding sequence is TGTGCCAGCATGCGGGGAAACACCGGGGAGCTGTTTTTT. Encoded protein: CASMRGNTGELFF.

This clone showed up just once. V gene TRBV5-4 combines with J gene TRBJ2-7, with D hard to call. The CDR3 runs 14 residues. V lost 0 bases and J lost 3, with 10 bases in between. Germline-derived CDR1 and CDR2 are SGHNT and YYREEE (reference sequence). CDR3 nucleotide sequence: TGTGCCAGCAGCTTGGGGCAAACAGTCTACGAGCAGTACTTC. It is translated as CASSLGQTVYEQYF.

The V gene is TRBV7-2, the J gene TRBJ2-1, with 7 bases fitting TRBD2. Germline V gene lookup returns CDR1 SGHTA and CDR2 FQGNSA. The CDR3 contains 17 residues. V was clipped by 4 bases and J by 4 bases; unmatched bases: 13. The CDR3 DNA reads TGTGCCAGCAGCTCGGGAGCGCTAGCGGAAGGATACAATGAGCAGTTCTTC. It translates to CASSSGALAEGYNEQFF.